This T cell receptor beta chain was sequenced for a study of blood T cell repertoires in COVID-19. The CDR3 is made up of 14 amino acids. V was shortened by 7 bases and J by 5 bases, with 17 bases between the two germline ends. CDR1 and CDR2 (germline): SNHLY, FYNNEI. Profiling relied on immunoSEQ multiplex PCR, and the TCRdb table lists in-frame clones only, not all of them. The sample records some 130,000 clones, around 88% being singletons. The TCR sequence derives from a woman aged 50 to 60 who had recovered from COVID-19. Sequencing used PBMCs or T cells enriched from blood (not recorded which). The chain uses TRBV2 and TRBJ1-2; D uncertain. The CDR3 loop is CASKTGNYPYGYTF. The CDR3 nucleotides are TGTGCCAGCAAAACGGGGAATTACCCATATGGCTACACCTTC. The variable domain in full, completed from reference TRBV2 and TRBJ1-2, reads EPEVTQTPSHQVTQMGQEVILRCVPISNHLYFYWYRQILGQKVEFLVSFYNNEISEKSEIFDDQFSVERPDGSNFTLKIRSTKLEDSAMYFCASKTGNYPYGYTFGSGTRLTVV.